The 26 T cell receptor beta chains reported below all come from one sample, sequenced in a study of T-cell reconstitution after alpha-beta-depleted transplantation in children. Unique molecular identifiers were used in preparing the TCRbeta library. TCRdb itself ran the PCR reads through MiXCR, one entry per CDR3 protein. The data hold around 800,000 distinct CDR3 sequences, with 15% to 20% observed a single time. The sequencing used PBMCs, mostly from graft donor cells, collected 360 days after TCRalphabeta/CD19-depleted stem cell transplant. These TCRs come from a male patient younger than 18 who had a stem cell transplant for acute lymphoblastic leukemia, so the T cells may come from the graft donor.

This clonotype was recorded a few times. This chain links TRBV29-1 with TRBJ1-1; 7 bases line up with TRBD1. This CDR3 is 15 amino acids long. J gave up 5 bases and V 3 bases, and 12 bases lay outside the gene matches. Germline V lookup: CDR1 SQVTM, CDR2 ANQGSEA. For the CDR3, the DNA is TGCAGCGTTGACGCCGAAACAGGGGTGCGGACTGAAGCTTTCTTT. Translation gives CSVDAETGVRTEAFF. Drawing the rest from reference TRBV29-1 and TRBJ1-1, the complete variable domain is SAVISQKPSRDICQRGTSLTIQCQVDSQVTMMFWYRQQPGQSLTLIATANQGSEATYESGFVIDKFPISRPNLTFSTLTVSNMSPEDSSIYLCSVDAETGVRTEAFFGQGTRLTVV.

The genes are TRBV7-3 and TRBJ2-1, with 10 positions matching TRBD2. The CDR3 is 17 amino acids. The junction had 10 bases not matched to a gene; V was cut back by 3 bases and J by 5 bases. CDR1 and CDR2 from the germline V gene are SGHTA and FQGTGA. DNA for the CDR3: TGTGCCAGCAGCTTTACCCTGAGCGGGAGGGGGGACAATGAGCAGTTCTTC. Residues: CASSFTLSGRGDNEQFF.

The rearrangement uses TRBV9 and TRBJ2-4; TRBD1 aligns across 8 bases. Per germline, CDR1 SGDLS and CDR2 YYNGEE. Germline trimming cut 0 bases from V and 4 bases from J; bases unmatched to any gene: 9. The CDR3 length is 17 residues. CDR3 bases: TGTGCCAGCAGCGTAGGTGACCCGGACAGGGTTAAAAACATTCAGTACTTC. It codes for CASSVGDPDRVKNIQYF.

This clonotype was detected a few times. CDR3 loop: CASSLMARTYEQYF. The CDR3 DNA reads as TGTGCCAGCAGTTTAATGGCGCGAACCTACGAGCAGTACTTC. The gene calls are TRBV27 and TRBJ2-7; D is undetermined. Trimming shortened V by 2 bases and J by 2 bases, and 10 bases separated the two germline ends. The CDR3 has 14 residues. Germline V gene sequence: CDR1 MNHEY, CDR2 SMNVEV (reference sequence).

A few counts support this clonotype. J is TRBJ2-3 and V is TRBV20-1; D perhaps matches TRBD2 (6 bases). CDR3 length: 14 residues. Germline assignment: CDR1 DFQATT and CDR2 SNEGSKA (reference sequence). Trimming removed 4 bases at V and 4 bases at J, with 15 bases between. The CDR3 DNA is TGCAGTGCTACTGCGGGAAGCCCTTCAGATACGCAGTATTTT. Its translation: CSATAGSPSDTQYF.

In DNA form, the CDR3 reads TGCGCCAGCAGCTTGGCCCTAGCGGGAGTGAAATACACCGGGGAGCTGTTTTTT. Residues: CASSLALAGVKYTGELFF. The chain links TRBV5-1 to TRBJ2-2; 10 bases align to TRBD2. The germline V gene has CDR1 SGHRS and CDR2 YFSETQ. This CDR3 spans 18 amino acids. The V and J ends lost 0 bases and 3 bases, in that order; junction bases with no gene match: 8.

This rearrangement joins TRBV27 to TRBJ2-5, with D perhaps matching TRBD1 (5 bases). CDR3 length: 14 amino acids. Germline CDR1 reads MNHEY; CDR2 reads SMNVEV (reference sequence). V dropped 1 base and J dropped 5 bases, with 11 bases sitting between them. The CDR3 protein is CASSLWGPGETQYF. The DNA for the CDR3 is TGTGCCAGCAGTTTATGGGGCCCCGGCGAGACCCAGTACTTC.

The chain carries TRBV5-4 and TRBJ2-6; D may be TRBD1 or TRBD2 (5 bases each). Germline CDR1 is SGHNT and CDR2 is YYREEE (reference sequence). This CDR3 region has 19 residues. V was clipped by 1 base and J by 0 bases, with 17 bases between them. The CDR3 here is CASSLWGSFSYSGANVLTF. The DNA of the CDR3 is TGTGCCAGCAGCTTGTGGGGGAGCTTCTCCTACTCTGGGGCCAACGTCCTGACTTTC.

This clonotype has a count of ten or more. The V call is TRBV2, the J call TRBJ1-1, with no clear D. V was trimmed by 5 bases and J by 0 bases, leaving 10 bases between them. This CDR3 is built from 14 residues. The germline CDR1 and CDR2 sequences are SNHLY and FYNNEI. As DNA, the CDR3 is TGTGCCAGCAGTCGTGAGGGCTTGAACACTGAAGCTTTCTTT. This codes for CASSREGLNTEAFF. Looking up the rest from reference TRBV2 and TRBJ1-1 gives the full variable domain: EPEVTQTPSHQVTQMGQEVILRCVPISNHLYFYWYRQILGQKVEFLVSFYNNEISEKSEIFDDQFSVERPDGSNFTLKIRSTKLEDSAMYFCASSREGLNTEAFFGQGTRLTVV.

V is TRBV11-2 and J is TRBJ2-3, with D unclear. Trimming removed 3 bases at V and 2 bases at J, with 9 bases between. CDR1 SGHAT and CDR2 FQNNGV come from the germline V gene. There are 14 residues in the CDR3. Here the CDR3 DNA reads TGTGCCAGCAGCTTCGAAAGAGTCACAGATACGCAGTATTTT. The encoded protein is CASSFERVTDTQYF.

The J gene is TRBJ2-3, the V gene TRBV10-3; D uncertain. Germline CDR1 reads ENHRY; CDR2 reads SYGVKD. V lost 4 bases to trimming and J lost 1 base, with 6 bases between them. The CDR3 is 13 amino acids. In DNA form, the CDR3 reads TGTGCCATCAGTGGACGTGGCACAGATACGCAGTATTTT. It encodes CAISGRGTDTQYF.

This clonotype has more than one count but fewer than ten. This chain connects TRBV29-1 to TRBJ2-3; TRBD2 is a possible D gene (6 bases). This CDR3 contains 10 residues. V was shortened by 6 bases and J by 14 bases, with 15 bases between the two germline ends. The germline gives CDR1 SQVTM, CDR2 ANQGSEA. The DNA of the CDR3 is TGCAGCGTCGAATGGGGGAGGAGGTATTTT. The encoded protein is CSVEWGRRYF.

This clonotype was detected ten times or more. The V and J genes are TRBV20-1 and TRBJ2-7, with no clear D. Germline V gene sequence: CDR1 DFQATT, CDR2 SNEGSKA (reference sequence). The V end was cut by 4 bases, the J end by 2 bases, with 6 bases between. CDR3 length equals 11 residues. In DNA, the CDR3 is TGCAGTGCTATAGGGACCTACGAGCAGTACTTC. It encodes CSAIGTYEQYF.

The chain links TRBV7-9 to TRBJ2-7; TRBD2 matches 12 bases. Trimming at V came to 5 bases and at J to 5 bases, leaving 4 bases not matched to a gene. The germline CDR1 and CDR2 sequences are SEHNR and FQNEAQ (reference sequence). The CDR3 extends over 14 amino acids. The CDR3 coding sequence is TGTGCCAGCAGCCAGACTAGCGGGAGCCACGAGCAGTACTTC. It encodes CASSQTSGSHEQYF.

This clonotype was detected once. CDR3 DNA sequence: TGTGCCAGCAGTTACTTCGGGGGTCCCTATGGCTACACCTTC. Its protein product is CASSYFGGPYGYTF. The chain uses TRBV6-5 and TRBJ1-2, with D possibly TRBD1 on 5 matching bases. V shed 1 base and J shed 4 bases, with 10 bases lying between them. This CDR3 is 14 amino acids long. Germline loops: CDR1 MNHEY, CDR2 SVGAGI.

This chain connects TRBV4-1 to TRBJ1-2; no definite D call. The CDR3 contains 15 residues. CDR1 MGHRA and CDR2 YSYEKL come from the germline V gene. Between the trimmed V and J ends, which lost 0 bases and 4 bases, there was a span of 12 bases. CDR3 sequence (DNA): TGCGCCAGCAGCCAAGAAACCGCAGCTACCTATGGCTACACCTTC. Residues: CASSQETAATYGYTF.

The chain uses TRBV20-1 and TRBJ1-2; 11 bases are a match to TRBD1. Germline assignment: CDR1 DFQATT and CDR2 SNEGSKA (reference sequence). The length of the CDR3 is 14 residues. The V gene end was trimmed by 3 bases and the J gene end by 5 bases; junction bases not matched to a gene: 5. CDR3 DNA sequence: TGCAGTGCTAGGTCCGGGACAGGGGGGTATGGCTACACCTTC. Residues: CSARSGTGGYGYTF.

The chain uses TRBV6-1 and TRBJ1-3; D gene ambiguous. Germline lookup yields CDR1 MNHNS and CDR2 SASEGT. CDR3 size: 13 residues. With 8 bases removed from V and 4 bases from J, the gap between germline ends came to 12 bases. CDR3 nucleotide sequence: TGTGCCAGCCGCCCGGGTTCGGGAAACACCATATATTTT. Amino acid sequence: CASRPGSGNTIYF.

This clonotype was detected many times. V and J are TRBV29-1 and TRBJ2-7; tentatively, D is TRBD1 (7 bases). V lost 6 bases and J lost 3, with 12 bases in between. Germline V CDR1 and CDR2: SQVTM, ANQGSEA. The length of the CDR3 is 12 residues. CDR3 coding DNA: TGCAGCGTGCGGGACAGCCTCTACGAGCAGTACTTC. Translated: CSVRDSLYEQYF.

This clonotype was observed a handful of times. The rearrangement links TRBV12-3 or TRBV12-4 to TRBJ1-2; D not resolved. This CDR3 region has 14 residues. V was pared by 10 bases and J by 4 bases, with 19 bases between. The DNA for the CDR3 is TGTGCCACCAAAAGGGTTTCTGTACTCTATGGCTACACCTTC. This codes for CATKRVSVLYGYTF.

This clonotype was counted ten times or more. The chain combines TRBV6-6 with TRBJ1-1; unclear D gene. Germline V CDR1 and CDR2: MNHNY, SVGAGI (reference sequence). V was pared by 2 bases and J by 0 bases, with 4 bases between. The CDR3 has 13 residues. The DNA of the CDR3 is TGTGCCAGCAGTTACGCAGTGAACACTGAAGCTTTCTTT. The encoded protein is CASSYAVNTEAFF.

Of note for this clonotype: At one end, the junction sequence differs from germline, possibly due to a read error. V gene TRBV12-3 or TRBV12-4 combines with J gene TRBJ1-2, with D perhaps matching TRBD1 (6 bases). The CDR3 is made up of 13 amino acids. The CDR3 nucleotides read TGTGCCAGCAGCCTTGGGGGCGGAAGCCCCCCTAACTTC. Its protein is CASSLGGGSPPNF.

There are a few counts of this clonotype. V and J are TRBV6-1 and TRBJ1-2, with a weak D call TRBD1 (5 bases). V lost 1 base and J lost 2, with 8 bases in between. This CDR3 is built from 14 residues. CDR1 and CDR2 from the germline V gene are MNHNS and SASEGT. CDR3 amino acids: CASSEVAGNYGYTF. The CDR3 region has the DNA TGTGCCAGCAGTGAAGTTGCAGGGAACTATGGCTACACCTTC.

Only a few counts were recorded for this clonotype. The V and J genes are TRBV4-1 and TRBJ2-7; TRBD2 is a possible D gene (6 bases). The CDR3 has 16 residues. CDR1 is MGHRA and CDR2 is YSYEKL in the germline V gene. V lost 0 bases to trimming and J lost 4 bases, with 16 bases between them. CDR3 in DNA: TGCGCCAGCAGCCAAGAGCGTCGGGAGTTAACTTACGAGCAGTACTTC. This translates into CASSQERRELTYEQYF.

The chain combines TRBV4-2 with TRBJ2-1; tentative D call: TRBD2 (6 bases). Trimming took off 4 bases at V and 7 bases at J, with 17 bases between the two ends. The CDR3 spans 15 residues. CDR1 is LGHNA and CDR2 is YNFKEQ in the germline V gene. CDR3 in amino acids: CASSRGELDRNEQFF. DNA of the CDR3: TGTGCCAGCAGCCGCGGGGAACTAGACCGAAATGAGCAGTTCTTC.

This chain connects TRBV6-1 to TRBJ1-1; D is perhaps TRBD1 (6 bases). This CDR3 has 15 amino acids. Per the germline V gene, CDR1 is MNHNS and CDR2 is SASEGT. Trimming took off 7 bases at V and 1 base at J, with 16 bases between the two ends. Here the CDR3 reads CASTSFGTQNTEAFF. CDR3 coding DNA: TGTGCCAGCACCTCCTTCGGGACACAGAACACTGAAGCTTTCTTT.